This is a list of T cell receptor beta chains from one sample in a study of T cell responses to AZD1222 COVID-19 vaccine. Only in-frame clones appear in the TCRdb table, and some are missing; sequencing was by immunoSEQ multiplex PCR. In the table there are more than 85,000 clones, 91% of which are singletons. This sample comprised peripheral blood, obtained on day 0 of AZD1222 vaccination. The source of these receptors is an adult in good health. Both conserved end residues are part of each CDR3. Each record gives: clone size, D gene, V gene, J gene, CDR3 DNA, CDR3 protein. The D gene is left open where the match is weak. Rows may omit the clone size; those that give it use once, few, many or a size class.

>few|NA|TRBV29-1|TRBJ1-4
TGCAGCGTTGGCTCAGGGGTAGAAAAACTGTTTTTT
CSVGSGVEKLFF
>NA|NA|TRBV4-2|TRBJ1-5
TGTGCCAGCAGCCAGGATCGAAGGGGGGGGAATCAGCCCCAGCATTTT
CASSQDRRGGNQPQHF
>NA|NA|TRBV19|TRBJ2-3
TGTGCCAGTAGTGCGGCACTACTCACAGATACGCAGTATTTT
CASSAALLTDTQYF
>NA|NA|TRBV28|TRBJ2-2
TGTGCCAGCAGTTTAGGATCGGCCACCGGGGAGCTGTTTTTT
CASSLGSATGELFF
>NA|NA|TRBV2|TRBJ1-1
TGTGCCAGCAGCGTTGAGAGTAACACTGAAGCTTTCTTT
CASSVESNTEAFF
>NA|NA|TRBV28|TRBJ2-7
TGTGCCAGCAGTTTAGGGGACGGATACTCCTACGAGCAGTACTTC
CASSLGDGYSYEQYF
>NA|NA|TRBV4-1|TRBJ1-2
TGCGCCAGCAGCCAAGGGGAATCGAAGGTTTATGGCTACACCTTC
CASSQGESKVYGYTF
>NA|TRBD1|TRBV15|TRBJ2-2
TGTGCCACTCACCGGGACAGGGGTGGCGGGGAGCTGTTTTTT
CATHRDRGGGELFF
>NA|TRBD1|TRBV28|TRBJ1-5
TGTGCCAGCAGGCAGACAGGGGGGGGCAATCAGCCCCAGCATTTT
CASRQTGGGNQPQHF
>few|NA|TRBV2|TRBJ1-5
TGTGCCAGCAGTGACGTGACAGTTGATCAGCCCCAGCATTTT
CASSDVTVDQPQHF
>NA|TRBD1|TRBV7-8|TRBJ1-6
TGTGCCAGCAGCTATACAGGGGTAAATTCACCCCTCCACTTT
CASSYTGVNSPLHF
>NA|TRBD2|TRBV6-5|TRBJ2-5
TGTGCCAGCAGACTAGCGGGGGTTCAAGAGACCCAGTACTTC
CASRLAGVQETQYF
>NA|NA|TRBV7-2|TRBJ1-1
TGTGCCAGCAGCTTTGGGGGACTGAACACTGAAGCTTTCTTT
CASSFGGLNTEAFF
>few|NA|TRBV3-1/TRBV3-2|TRBJ2-7
TGTGCCAGCAGCCATGGACAGAAACTTCACGAGCAGTACTTC
CASSHGQKLHEQYF
>NA|NA|TRBV6-2/TRBV6-3|TRBJ1-4
TGTGCCAGCAGCCTCGCCTGGGGGGCAACTAATGAAAAACTGTTTTTT
CASSLAWGATNEKLFF
>NA|TRBD2|TRBV11-3|TRBJ2-1
TGTGCCAGCAGTCTAGCGGAGTACAATGAGCAGTTCTTC
CASSLAEYNEQFF